Included here is one TCR beta chain sequence, with context. The source of the sample is a study of shared clonotypes between healthy human individuals. Deep was the level used in running the assay. In the source study's methods: As immunoSEQ supplied junction-only sequences (without quality scores), filtering differed. The table came from immunoSEQ multiplex PCR; TCRdb's copy has only in-frame clones and leaves some out. V and J calls and clone size are copied from that table; D and trimming were computed from the DNA. The table shows around 450,000 clones, with roughly 83% occurring only once. This CDR3 spans 12 amino acids. The V gene's germline CDR1 is MNHNS and CDR2 SASEGT. Deletions cut 5 bases from V and 3 bases from J, with 8 bases between.

The V call is TRBV6-1, the J call TRBJ2-7; D is undetermined. The specimen was PBMCs. The sequence derives from a woman aged 40 to 55 in good health. Some clones in this sample may be carry-over from other donors' samples. DNA for the CDR3: TGTGCCAGCAGTCTACAACTCTACGAGCAGTACTTC. It encodes CASSLQLYEQYF.